The source of this T cell receptor (beta chain) is a study of T cells after posttransplantation cyclophosphamide listed by TCRdb under 2016. About the full investigation: Using TRB sequencing, the study followed how the T cell repertoire rebuilt after myeloablative bone marrow transplantation with posttransplantation cyclophosphamide given as GVHD prophylaxis. Public TRB sequences were searched against a database of over 3,500 sequences associated with responses to pathogens, tumor antigens, self-antigens and alloantigens. Samples from some 33 PTCy-treated patients and approximately 15 related bone marrow donors of those patients were subjected to antigen receptor sequencing. TRB sequencing was performed on blood from all 35 or so PTCy patients with 1-year posttransplant specimens. TRA and TRB clonality were tightly correlated in several samples, so subsequent TCR analyses focused on TRB only. TRB sequencing was also done on up to about 3 additional blood samples from 2 to 5.2 years after transplant in 3 patients, and on pretransplant blood from a handful of patients.

Peripheral blood samples were provided by related bone marrow donors on the day of marrow donation. Mononuclear cells from peripheral blood and bone marrow were separated by Ficoll-Hypaque density centrifugation and then cryopreserved. TRB sequencing used genomic DNA with the immunoSEQ assay at survey resolution or the hsTCRB kit. The published analysis was carried out like this. The immunoSEQ software handled initial read processing, and the LymphoSeq R package was used for repertoire analyses. Clonality was calculated as 1 minus normalized Shannon entropy, and the Gini coefficient was also calculated for each TRB dataset. To infer phenotypes in unsorted samples, TRB sequences from sorted subsets of the recipient or donor were mapped onto the unsorted samples of the same recipient. TCRdb limited this immuneACCESS table to in-frame rearrangements with V and J called. A share of clones is missing; checked studies link under half to unresolved V genes, and the rest is unexplained. V and J calls and clone size are copied from that table; D and trimming were computed from the DNA. The sample records under 75,000 clones, 93% of which are singletons. 3% of the sample is held by the ten biggest clonotypes.

The junction shows trimming of 6 bases on V and 1 base on J, plus 16 bases between the germline ends. CDR1 and CDR2 are drawn from the germline V gene: MDHEN, SYDVKM. Taken from cysteine to phenylalanine, the CDR3 has 17 residues. Only the CDR3 region is kept as DNA, spanning 51 bases read in frame from base 1. The investigation overall reported the following: Across fewer than 55 patients, TRB clonality was highly associated with recipient CMV seropositivity and CMV reactivation, and PTCy diversity was similar to diversity in CNI/methotrexate controls. At 1-2 months, donor-recipient similarity was low but rose over the first year, and the later blood repertoires were often dominated by donor CD8+ memory clones. The TRB repertoires of T cells infiltrating skin or GI tract showed only limited overlap with the TRB repertoires of T cells in blood.

About this clone itself: Its antigen is not yet known. No much larger clonotype is one base removed from it; base qualities were not supplied.

Sequencing was performed on PBMCs. The chain employs TRBV28 and TRBJ1-6; no D gene can be assigned with confidence. This clonotype was sampled from a woman in her 30s in good health and a related stem cell transplant donor. The nucleotide sequence reads as follows: TGTGCCAGCAGGCCGGGCGCCGGGGAATCCTATAATTCACCCCTCCACTTT. Its protein reads: CASRPGAGESYNSPLHF.